This T cell receptor (beta chain) came from a study of T-cell memory formation after mild COVID-19. Whole-study findings and limits: Day 37-peaking second-wave clones had unconfirmed SARS-CoV-2 specificity. Pre-infection memory harbored some responding clones, suggesting cross-reactive memory joined. CD4+ contracting clones were found mainly in CM and EM, and CD8+ ones in EMRA.

Regarding this clonotype: Antigen unknown.

TCRdb passed the 5' RACE reads through MiXCR, listing each CDR3 protein once. The table has almost 350,000 distinct CDR3 sequences, 20% to 25% seen once. The CDR3 runs to 13 residues. Germline V gives CDR1 LGHNA, CDR2 YNFKEQ. V lost 5 bases to trimming and J lost 5 bases, with 10 bases between them. The origin of this receptor is a man aged 18 to 30 who had mild COVID-19 (a few samples of this study predate the infection). Cell type and time point are not known. Specimen: PBMCs or a T cell subset sorted from them (not recorded which). The J gene is TRBJ2-1, the V gene TRBV4-2, with D possibly TRBD2 on 5 matching bases. This CDR3 reads CASSAGIDNEQFF. CDR3 nucleotides: TGTGCCAGCAGCGCCGGGATCGACAATGAGCAGTTCTTC.